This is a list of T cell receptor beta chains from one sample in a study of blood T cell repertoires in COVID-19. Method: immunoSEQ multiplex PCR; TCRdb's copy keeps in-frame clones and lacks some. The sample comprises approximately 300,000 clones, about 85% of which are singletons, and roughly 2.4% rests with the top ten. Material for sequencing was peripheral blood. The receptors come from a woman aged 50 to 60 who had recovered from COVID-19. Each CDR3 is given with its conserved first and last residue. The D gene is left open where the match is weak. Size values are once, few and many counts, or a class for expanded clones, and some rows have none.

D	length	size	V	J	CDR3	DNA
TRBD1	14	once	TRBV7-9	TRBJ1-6	CASSQGQEYSPLHF	TGTGCCAGCAGCCAGGGACAGGAATATTCACCCCTCCACTTT
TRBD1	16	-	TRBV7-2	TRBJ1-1	CASSWDLQGRSTEAFF	TGTGCCAGCAGCTGGGACTTACAGGGGAGGAGCACTGAAGCTTTCTTT
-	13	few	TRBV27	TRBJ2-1	CASKSQQADEQFF	TGTGCCAGCAAAAGTCAGCAGGCCGATGAGCAGTTCTTC
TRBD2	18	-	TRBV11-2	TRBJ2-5	CASSLDSWGRSGGETQYF	TGTGCCAGCAGCTTAGATTCCTGGGGGAGGAGCGGGGGAGAGACCCAGTACTTC
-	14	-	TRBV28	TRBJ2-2	CASRGTANTGELFF	TGTGCCAGCAGAGGGACTGCCAACACCGGGGAGCTGTTTTTT
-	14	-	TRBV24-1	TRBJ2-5	CATSEPGGQETQYF	TGTGCCACCAGTGAACCCGGGGGACAAGAGACCCAGTACTTC
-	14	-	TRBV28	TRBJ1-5	CASSLTIHNQPQHF	TGTGCCAGCAGTCTGACAATCCACAATCAGCCCCAGCATTTT
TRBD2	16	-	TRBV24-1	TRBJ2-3	CATSDPTSGYTDTQYF	TGTGCCACCAGTGATCCGACTAGCGGATACACAGATACGCAGTATTTT
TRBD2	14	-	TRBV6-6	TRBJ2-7	CASSWGGLGGEQYF	TGTGCCAGCAGTTGGGGGGGTCTTGGAGGCGAGCAGTACTTC
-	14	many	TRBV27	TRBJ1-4	CASSLRQANEKLFF	TGTGCCAGCAGTTTAAGACAAGCTAATGAAAAACTGTTTTTT
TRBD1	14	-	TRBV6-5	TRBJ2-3	CASSTGDRADTQYF	TGTGCCAGCAGTACAGGCGACAGGGCTGATACGCAGTATTTT
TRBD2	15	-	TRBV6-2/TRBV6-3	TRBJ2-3	CASSSWTSGTDTQYF	TGTGCCAGCAGTTCATGGACTAGCGGCACAGATACGCAGTATTTT
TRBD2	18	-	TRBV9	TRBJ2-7	CASSPRSSTSGSSYEQYF	TGTGCCAGCAGCCCGCGATCCTCGACTAGCGGGAGCTCCTACGAGCAGTACTTC
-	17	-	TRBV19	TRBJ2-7	CASSINWGETTFYEQYF	TGTGCCAGTAGTATAAATTGGGGGGAGACGACCTTTTACGAGCAGTACTTC
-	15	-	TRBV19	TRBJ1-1	CASSSDDRLNTEAFF	TGTGCCAGTAGTTCAGACGACAGGTTGAACACTGAAGCTTTCTTT
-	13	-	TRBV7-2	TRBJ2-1	CASSLAPTREQFF	TGTGCCAGCAGCTTAGCCCCGACTCGGGAGCAGTTCTTC
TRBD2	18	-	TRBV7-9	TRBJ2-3	CASSLGLREDYSTDTQYF	TGTGCCAGCAGCTTAGGGTTGCGGGAGGATTATAGCACAGATACGCAGTATTTT
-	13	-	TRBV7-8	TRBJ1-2	CASSLPGLYGYTF	TGTGCCAGCAGCCTACCGGGACTCTATGGCTACACCTTC
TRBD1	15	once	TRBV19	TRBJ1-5	CASSPGQGGGQPQHF	TGTGCCAGTAGTCCCGGACAGGGGGGGGGTCAGCCCCAGCATTTT
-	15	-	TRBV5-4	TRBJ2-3	CASSLSNFYTDTQYF	TGTGCCAGCAGCTTGTCTAACTTCTACACAGATACGCAGTATTTT
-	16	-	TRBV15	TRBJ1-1	CATSRDYGGGNTEAFF	TGTGCCACCAGCAGAGATTATGGGGGAGGGAACACTGAAGCTTTCTTT
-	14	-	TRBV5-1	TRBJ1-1	CASSLENSQFEAFF	TGCGCCAGCAGCTTAGAAAACAGTCAGTTTGAAGCTTTCTTT
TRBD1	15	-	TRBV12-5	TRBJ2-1	CASGAGQGAHNEQFF	TGTGCTAGTGGAGCGGGACAGGGGGCCCACAATGAGCAGTTCTTC
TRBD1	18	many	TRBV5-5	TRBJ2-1	CASSKLYRDRVIYNEQFF	TGTGCCAGCAGCAAATTATACCGGGACAGGGTCATCTACAATGAGCAGTTCTTC
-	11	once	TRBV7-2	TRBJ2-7	CASSRTYEQYF	TGTGCCAGCAGCCGTACCTACGAGCAGTACTTC
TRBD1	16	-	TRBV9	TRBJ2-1	CASSATDRGVSDEQFF	TGTGCCAGCAGCGCCACGGACAGGGGGGTCTCAGATGAGCAGTTCTTC
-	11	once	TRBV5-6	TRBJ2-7	CASSFSYEQYF	TGTGCCAGCAGCTTTTCATACGAGCAGTACTTC
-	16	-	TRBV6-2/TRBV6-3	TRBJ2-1	CASSYRASLAYNEQFF	TGTGCCAGCAGTTACAGGGCTAGCTTGGCCTACAATGAGCAGTTCTTC
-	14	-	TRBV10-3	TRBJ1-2	CAISDQGRFYGYTF	TGTGCCATCAGTGATCAGGGCAGATTCTATGGCTACACCTTC
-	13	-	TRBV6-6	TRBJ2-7	CASSIRSAGEQYF	TGTGCCAGCAGTATACGATCGGCGGGCGAGCAGTACTTC
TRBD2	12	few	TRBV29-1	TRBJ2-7	CSVGLADYEQYF	TGCAGCGTTGGACTAGCGGATTACGAGCAGTACTTC
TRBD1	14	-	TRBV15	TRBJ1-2	CATSSHRGPKGYTF	TGTGCCACCAGCAGCCACAGGGGACCTAAAGGCTACACCTTC
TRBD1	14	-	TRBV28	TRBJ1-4	CASGVGTGREKLFF	TGTGCCAGCGGCGTCGGGACAGGTCGTGAAAAACTGTTTTTT
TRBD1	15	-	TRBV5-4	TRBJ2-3	CASSIQGAGADTQYF	TGTGCCAGCAGCATACAGGGGGCTGGCGCAGATACGCAGTATTTT
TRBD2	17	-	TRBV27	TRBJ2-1	CASSSGLAGAIQNEQFF	TGTGCCAGCAGTTCGGGACTAGCGGGAGCCATTCAAAATGAGCAGTTCTTC
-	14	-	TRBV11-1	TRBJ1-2	CASSLGGTNYGYTF	TGTGCCAGCAGCTTAGGTGGCACCAACTATGGCTACACCTTC
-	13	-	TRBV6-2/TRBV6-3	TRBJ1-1	CASSNRGNTEAFF	TGTGCCAGCAGTAACCGGGGGAACACTGAAGCTTTCTTT
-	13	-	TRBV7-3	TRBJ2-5	CASSLTREETQYF	TGTGCCAGCAGCCTAACTAGAGAAGAGACCCAGTACTTC